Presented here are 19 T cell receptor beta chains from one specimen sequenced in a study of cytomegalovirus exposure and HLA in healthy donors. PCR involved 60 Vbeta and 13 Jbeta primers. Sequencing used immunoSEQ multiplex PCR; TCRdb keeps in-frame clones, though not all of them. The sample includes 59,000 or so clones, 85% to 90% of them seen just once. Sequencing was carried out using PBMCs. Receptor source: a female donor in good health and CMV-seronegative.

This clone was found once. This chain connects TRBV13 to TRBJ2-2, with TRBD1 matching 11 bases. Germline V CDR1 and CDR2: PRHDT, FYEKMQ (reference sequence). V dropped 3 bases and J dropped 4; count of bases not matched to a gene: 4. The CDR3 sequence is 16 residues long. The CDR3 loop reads CASSFLGQGVTGELFF. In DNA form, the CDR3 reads TGTGCCAGCAGCTTCCTGGGACAGGGGGTCACCGGGGAGCTGTTTTTT.

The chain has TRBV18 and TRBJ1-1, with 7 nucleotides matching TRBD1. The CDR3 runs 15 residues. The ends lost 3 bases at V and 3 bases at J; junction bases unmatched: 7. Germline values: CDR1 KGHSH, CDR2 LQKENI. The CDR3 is CASSPPNRGDTEAFF. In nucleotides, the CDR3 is TGTGCCAGCTCACCTCCGAACAGGGGTGACACTGAAGCTTTCTTT.

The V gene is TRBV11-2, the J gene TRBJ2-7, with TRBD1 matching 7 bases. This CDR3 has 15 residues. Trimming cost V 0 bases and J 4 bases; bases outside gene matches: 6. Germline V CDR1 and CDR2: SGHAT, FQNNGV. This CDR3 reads CASSLDPTGAYEQYF. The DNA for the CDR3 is TGTGCCAGCAGCTTAGATCCAACAGGGGCATACGAGCAGTACTTC.

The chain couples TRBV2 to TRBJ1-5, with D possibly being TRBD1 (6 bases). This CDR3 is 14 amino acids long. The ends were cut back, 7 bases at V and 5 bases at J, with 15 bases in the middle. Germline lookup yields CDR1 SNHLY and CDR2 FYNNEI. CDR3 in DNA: TGTGCCAGCACCTCTACAGGGTTTTATCAGCCCCAGCATTTT. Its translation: CASTSTGFYQPQHF.

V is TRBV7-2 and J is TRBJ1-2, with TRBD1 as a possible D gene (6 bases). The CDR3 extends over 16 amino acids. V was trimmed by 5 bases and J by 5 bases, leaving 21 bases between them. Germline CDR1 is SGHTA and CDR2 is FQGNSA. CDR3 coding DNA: TGTGCCAGCAGCCGAACGGTCCAGGGGATAGGGTATGGCTACACCTTC. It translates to CASSRTVQGIGYGYTF.

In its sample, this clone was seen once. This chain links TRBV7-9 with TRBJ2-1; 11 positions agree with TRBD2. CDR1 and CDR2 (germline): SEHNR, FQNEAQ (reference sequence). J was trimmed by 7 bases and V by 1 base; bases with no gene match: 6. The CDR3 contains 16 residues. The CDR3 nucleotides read TGTGCCAGCAGCTTAGATTGGCCTAGCGGGGGGAATGAGCAGTTCTTC. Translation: CASSLDWPSGGNEQFF.

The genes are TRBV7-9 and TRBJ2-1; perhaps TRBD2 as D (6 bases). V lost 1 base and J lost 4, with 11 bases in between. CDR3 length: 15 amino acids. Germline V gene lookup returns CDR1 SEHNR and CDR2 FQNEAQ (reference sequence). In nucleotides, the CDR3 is TGTGCCAGCAGCTTAGTGAGCGGGCGTTACAATGAGCAGTTCTTC. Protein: CASSLVSGRYNEQFF.

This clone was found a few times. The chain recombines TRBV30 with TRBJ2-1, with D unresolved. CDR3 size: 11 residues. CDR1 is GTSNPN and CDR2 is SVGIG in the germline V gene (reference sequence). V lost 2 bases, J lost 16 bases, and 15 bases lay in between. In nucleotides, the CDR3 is TGTGCCTGGAGTCTAGAATGGAGCGTCTTCTTC. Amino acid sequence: CAWSLEWSVFF.

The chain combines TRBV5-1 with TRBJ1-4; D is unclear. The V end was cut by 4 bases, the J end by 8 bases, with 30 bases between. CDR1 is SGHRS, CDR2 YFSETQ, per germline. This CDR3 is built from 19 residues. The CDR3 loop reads CASSPSRVSEPVPGEKLFF. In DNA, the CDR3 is TGCGCCAGCAGCCCCTCCAGAGTCAGCGAGCCTGTGCCTGGCGAAAAACTGTTTTTT. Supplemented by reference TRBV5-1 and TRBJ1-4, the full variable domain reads KAGVTQTPRYLIKTRGQQVTLSCSPISGHRSVSWYQQTPGQGLQFLFEYFSETQRNKGNFPGRFSGRQFSNSRSEMNVSTLELGDSALYLCASSPSRVSEPVPGEKLFFGSGTQLSVL.

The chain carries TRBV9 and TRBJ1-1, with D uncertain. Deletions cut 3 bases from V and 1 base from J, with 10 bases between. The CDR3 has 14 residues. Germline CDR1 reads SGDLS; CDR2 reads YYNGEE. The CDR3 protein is CASSGTGRNTEAFF. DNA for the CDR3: TGTGCCAGCAGCGGGACCGGGAGGAACACTGAAGCTTTCTTT.

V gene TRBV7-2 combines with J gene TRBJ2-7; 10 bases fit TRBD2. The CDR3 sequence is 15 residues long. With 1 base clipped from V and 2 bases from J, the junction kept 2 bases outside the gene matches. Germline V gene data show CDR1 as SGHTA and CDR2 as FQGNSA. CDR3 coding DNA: TGTGCCAGCAGCTTAGAAGCGGGAGGGACCTACGAGCAGTACTTC. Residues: CASSLEAGGTYEQYF.

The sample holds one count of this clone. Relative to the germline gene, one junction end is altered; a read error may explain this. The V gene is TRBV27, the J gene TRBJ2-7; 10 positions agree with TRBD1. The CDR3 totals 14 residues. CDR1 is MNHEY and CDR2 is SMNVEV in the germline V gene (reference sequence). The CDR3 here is CASSAGTGAYEQYF. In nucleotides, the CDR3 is TGTGCCAGCAGTGCGGGGACAGGGGCCTACGAACAGTACTTC.

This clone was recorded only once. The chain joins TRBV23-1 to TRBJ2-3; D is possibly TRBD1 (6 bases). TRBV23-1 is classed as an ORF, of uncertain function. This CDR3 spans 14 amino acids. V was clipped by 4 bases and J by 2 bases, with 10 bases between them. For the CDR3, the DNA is TGCGCCAGCAGTCGCCGGGACAACACAGATACGCAGTATTTT. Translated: CASSRRDNTDTQYF.

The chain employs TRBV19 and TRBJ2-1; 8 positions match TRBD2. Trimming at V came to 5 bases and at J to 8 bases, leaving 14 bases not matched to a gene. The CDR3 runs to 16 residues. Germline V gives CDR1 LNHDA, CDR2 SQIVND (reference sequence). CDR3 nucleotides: TGTGCCAGTAGTCCAGGACTAGCTATTCCGAACCATGAGCAGTTCTTC. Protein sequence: CASSPGLAIPNHEQFF.

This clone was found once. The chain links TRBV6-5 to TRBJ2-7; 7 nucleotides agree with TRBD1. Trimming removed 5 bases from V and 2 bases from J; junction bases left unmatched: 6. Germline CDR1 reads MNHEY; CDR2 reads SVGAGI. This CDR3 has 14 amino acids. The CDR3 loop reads CASSRHDRAYEQYF. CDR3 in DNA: TGTGCCAGCAGTCGCCATGACAGGGCCTACGAGCAGTACTTC.

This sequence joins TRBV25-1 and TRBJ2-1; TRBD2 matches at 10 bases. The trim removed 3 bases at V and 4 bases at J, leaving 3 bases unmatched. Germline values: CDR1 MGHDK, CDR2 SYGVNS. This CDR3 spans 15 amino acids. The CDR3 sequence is CASSERLAGYNEQFF. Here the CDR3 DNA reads TGTGCCAGCAGTGAGCGACTAGCGGGTTACAATGAGCAGTTCTTC.

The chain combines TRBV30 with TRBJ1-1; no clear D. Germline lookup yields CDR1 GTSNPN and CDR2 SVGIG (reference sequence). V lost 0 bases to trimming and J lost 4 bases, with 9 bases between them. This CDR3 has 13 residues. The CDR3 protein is CAWSVGSGTEAFF. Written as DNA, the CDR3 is TGTGCCTGGAGTGTAGGTAGCGGCACTGAAGCTTTCTTT.

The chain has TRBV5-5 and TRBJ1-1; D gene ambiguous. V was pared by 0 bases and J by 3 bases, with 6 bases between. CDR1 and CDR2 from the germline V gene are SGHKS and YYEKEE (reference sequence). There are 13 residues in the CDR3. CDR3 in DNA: TGTGCCAGCAGCTTGGGACTACACACTGAAGCTTTCTTT. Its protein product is CASSLGLHTEAFF.

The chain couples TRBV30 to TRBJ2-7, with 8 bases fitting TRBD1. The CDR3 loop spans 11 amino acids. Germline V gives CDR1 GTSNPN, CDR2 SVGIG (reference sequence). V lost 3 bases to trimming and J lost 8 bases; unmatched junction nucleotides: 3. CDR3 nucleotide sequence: TGTGCCTGGAGCGGACAGGGTAAGCAGTACTTC. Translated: CAWSGQGKQYF.